This TCR beta chain was observed in a study of blood T cells in healthy people across ages. On this clonotype: What it binds is unknown.

The V and J ends lost 6 bases and 2 bases, in that order; junction bases with no gene match: 3. This CDR3 comprises 13 residues. Germline CDR1 reads MNHEY; CDR2 reads SVGEGT. Overall study findings and caveats: Long-lived donors exceeded aged donors in naive CD4+ cells and diversity.

A J-beta primer mix and a sample-barcoded 5' primer were used in a second PCR of roughly 6 to 11 cycles. Each sample yielded at least 3 million CDR3-containing paired-end reads. MiXCR was run by TCRdb on the 5' RACE reads, yielding one entry per CDR3 protein. This sample has roughly 800,000 distinct CDR3 sequences; 20% to 25% occur once, and the top ten carry around 3.6%. These data also featured in a second study, about T cells of mothers and their children. That investigation notes: The yield was over 8 million TCR beta CDR3 reads from each mother and a few million from each child.

Sample: blood. This receptor was taken from a boy younger than 18 in good health. The chain is built from TRBV6-2 or TRBV6-3 and TRBJ2-5; 7 bases match TRBD1. The CDR3 DNA is TGTGCCAGCAGGGGACAGAAGCAAGAGACCCAGTACTTC. This translates into CASRGQKQETQYF.